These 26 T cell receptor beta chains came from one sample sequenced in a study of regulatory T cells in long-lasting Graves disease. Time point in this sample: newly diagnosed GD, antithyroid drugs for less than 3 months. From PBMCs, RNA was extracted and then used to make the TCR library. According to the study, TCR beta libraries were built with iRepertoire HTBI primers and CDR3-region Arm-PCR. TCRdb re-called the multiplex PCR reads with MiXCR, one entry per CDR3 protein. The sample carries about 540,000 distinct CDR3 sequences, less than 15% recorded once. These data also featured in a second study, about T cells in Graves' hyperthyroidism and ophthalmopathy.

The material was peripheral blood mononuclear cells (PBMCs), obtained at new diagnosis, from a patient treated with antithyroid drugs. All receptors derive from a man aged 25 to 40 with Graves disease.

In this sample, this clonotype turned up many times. CDR3 DNA sequence: TGTGCCAGCAGTGATAGGGACCGACTGCAATATTTT. Its translation is CASSDRDRLQYF. V is TRBV6-1 and J is TRBJ2-3; tentatively, D is TRBD1 or TRBD2 (5 bases each). In germline, CDR1 is MNHNS, CDR2 SASEGT. The CDR3 runs 12 residues. The V end lost 3 bases, the J end lost 15 bases, and 16 bases lay between the germline ends.

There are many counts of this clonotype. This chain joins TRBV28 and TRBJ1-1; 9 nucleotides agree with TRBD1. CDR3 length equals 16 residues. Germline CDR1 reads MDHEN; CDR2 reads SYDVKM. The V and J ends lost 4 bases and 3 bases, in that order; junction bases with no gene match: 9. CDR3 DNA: TGTGCCAGCAGTTACAGGGGGCGCGGCCGGTACACTGAAGCTTTCTTT. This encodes CASSYRGRGRYTEAFF. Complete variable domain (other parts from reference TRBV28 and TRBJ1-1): DVKVTQSSRYLVKRTGEKVFLECVQDMDHENMFWYRQDPGLGLRLIYFSYDVKMKEKGDIPEGYSVSREKKERFSLILESASTNQTSMYLCASSYRGRGRYTEAFFGQGTRLTVV.

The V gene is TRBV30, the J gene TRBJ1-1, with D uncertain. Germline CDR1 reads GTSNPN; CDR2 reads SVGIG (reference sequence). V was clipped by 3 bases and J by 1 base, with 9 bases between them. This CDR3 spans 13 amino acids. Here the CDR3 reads CAWRAAENTEAFF. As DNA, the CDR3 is TGTGCCTGGAGGGCAGCAGAGAACACTGAAGCTTTCTTT.

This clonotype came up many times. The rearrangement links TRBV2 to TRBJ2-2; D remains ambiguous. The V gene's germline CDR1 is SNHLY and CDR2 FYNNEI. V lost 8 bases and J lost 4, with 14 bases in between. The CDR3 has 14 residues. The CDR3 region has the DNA TGTGCCAGCGAGCTAGACTCCAGCACCGGGGAGCTGTTTTTT. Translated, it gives CASELDSSTGELFF.

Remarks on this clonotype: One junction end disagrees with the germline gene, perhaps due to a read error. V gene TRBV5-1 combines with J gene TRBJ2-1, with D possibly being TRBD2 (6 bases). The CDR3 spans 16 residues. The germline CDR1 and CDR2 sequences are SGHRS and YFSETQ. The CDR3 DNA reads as TGTGCCAGCAGAACTCGACTAGTGAAGGGTGACAATGAGCAGTTCTTC. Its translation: CASRTRLVKGDNEQFF.

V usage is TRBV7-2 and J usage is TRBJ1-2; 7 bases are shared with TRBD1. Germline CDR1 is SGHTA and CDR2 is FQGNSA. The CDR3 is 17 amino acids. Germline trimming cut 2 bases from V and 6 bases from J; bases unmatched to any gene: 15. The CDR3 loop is CASSLRQGALNWHGYTF. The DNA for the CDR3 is TGTGCCAGCAGCTTAAGACAGGGCGCCCTTAATTGGCATGGCTACACCTTC.

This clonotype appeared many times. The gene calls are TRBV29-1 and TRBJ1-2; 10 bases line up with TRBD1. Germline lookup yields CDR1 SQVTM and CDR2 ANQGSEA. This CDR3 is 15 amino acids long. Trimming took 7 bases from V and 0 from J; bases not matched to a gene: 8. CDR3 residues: CSAVGQGPTNYGYTF. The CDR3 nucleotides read TGCAGCGCCGTGGGACAGGGGCCCACTAACTATGGCTACACCTTC.

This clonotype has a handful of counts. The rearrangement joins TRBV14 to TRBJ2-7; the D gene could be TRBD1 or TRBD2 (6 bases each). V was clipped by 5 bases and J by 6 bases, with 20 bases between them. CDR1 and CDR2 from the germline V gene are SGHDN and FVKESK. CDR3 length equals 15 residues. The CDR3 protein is CASSDRSGGPLEQYF. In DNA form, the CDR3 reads TGTGCCAGCAGCGACCGTTCCGGGGGCCCACTCGAGCAGTACTTC.

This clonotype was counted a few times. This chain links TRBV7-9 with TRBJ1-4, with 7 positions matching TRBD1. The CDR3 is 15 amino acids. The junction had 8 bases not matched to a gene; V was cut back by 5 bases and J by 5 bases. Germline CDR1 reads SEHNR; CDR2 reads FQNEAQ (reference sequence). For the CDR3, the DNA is TGTGCCAGCAGCCTTCCCCTACAGGGGAATGAAAAACTGTTTTTT. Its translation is CASSLPLQGNEKLFF.

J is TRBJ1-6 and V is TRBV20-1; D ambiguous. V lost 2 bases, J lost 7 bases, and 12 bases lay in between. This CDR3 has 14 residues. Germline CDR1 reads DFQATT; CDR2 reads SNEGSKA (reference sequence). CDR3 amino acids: CSARSPPANSPLHF. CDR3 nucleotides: TGCAGTGCTAGATCACCGCCAGCGAATTCACCCCTCCACTTT.

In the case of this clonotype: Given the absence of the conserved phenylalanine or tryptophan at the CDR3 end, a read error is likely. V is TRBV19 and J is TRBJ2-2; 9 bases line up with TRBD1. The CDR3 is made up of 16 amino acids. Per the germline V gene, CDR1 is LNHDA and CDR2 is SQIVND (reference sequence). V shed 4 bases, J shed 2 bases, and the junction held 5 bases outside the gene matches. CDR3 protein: CASSTQGAVNTGELFS. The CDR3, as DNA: TGTGCCAGTAGTACACAGGGGGCCGTTAACACCGGGGAGCTGTTTTCT.

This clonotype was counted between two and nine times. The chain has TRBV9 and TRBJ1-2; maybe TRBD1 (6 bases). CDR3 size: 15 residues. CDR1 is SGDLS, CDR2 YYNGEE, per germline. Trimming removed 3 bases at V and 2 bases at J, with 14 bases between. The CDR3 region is CASSEGPGTNYGYTF. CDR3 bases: TGTGCCAGCAGCGAGGGACCCGGGACAAACTATGGCTACACCTTC. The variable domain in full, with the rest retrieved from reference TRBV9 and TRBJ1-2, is DSGVTQTPKHLITATGQRVTLRCSPRSGDLSVYWYQQSLDQGLQFLIQYYNGEERAKGNILERFSAQQFPDLHSELNLSSLELGDSALYFCASSEGPGTNYGYTFGSGTRLTVV.

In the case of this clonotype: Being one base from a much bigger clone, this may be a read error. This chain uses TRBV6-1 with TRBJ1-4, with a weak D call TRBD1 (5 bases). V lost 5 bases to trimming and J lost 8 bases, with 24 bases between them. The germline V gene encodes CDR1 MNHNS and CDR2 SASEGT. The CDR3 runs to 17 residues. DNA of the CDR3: TGTGCCAGCAGTCCTTCATTCCGGGGACGGGGCTCCGAAAAACTGTTTTTT. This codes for CASSPSFRGRGSEKLFF.

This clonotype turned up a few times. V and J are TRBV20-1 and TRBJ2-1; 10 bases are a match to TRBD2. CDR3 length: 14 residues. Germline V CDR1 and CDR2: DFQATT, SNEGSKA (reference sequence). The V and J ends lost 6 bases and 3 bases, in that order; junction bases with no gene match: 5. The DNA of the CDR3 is TGCAGTGCATCGGGACTAGCGTTCTACAATGAGCAGTTCTTC. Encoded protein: CSASGLAFYNEQFF.

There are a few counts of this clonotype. CDR3 sequence (DNA): TGCAGTGTTCTTGCCTCGAGTTCTAGCACAGATACGCAGTATTTT. Translating gives CSVLASSSSTDTQYF. This chain uses TRBV20-1 with TRBJ2-3; D is uncertain. This CDR3 has 15 amino acids. In germline, CDR1 is DFQATT, CDR2 SNEGSKA (reference sequence). V was trimmed by 7 bases and J by 0 bases, leaving 17 bases between them.

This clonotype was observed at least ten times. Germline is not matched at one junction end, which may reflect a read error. CDR3 bases: TGTGCCACCAGTCCCAGGGCTAGCGGAGATTTCGGCACAGATACGCAGTATTTT. It specifies CATSPRASGDFGTDTQYF. The chain carries TRBV10-3 and TRBJ2-3, with TRBD2 matching 7 bases. The CDR3 runs 18 residues. Germline CDR1 and CDR2: ENHRY and SYGVKD.

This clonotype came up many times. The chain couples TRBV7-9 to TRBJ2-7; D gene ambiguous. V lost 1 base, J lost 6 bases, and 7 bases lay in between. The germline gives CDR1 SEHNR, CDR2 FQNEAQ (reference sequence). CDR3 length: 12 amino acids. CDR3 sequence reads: CASSLGRREQYF. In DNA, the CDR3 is TGTGCCAGCAGCTTAGGACGGCGCGAGCAGTACTTC. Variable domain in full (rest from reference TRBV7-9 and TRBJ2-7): DTGVSQNPRHKITKRGQNVTFRCDPISEHNRLYWYRQTLGQGPEFLTYFQNEAQLEKSRLLSDRFSAERPKGSFSTLEIQRTEQGDSAMYLCASSLGRREQYFGPGTRLTVT.

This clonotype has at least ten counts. CDR3 amino acids: CATSRADREYEQYF. The CDR3 nucleotides read TGTGCCACCAGCAGAGCGGACAGGGAATACGAGCAGTACTTC. The chain couples TRBV15 to TRBJ2-7, with 8 bases aligning to TRBD1. Germline V gene sequence: CDR1 LNHNV, CDR2 YYDKDF (reference sequence). V trimming: 1 base; J trimming: 4 bases; junction bases outside the gene matches: 3. This CDR3 spans 14 amino acids.

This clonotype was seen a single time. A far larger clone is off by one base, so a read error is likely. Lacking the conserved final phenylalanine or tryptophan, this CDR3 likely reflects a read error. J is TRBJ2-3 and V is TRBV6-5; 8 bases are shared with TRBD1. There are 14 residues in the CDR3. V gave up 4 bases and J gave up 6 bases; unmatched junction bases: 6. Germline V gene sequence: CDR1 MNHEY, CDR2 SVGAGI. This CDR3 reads CASSLTGAGDTQYS. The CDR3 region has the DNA TGTGCCAGCAGTTTGACAGGGGCGGGGGATACGCAGTATTCT.

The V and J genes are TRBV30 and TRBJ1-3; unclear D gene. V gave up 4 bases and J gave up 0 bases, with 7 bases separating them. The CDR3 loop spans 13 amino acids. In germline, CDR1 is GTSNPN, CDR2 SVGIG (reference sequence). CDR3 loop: CAWTYYSGNTIYF. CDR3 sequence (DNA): TGTGCCTGGACTTATTACTCTGGAAACACCATATATTTT.

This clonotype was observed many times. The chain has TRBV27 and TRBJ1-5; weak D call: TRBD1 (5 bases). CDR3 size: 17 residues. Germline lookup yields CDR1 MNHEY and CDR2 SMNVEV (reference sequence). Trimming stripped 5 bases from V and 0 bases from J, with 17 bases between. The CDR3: CASSPLPGRHSNQPQHF. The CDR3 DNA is TGTGCCAGCAGTCCATTACCGGGACGGCATAGCAATCAGCCCCAGCATTTT.

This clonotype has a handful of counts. CDR3: CATSDPSRDMGGELFF. In nucleotides, the CDR3 is TGTGCCACCAGTGACCCGTCCCGGGACATGGGCGGGGAGCTGTTTTTT. This chain connects TRBV24-1 to TRBJ2-2; D may be TRBD1 (6 bases). The V gene's germline CDR1 is KGHDR and CDR2 SFDVKD. V gave up 4 bases and J gave up 7 bases, with 18 bases separating them. CDR3 size: 16 residues.

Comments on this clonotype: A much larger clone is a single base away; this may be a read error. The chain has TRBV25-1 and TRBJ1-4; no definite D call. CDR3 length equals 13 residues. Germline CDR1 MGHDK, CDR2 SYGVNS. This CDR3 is CASSVPAGEELFF. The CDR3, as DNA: TGTGCCAGCAGTGTACCCGCGGGTGAAGAACTGTTTTTT. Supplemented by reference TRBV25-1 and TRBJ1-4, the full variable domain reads EADIYQTPRYLVIGTGKKITLECSQTMGHDKMYWYQQDPGMELHLIHYSYGVNSTEKGDLSSESTVSRIRTEHFPLTLESARPSHTSQYLCASSVPAGEELFFGSGTQLSVL.

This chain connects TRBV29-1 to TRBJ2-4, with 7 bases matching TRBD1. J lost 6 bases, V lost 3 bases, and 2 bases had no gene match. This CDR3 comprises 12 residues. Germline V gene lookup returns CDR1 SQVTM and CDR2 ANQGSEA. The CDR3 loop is CSVEGDRNIQYF. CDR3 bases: TGCAGCGTTGAGGGGGACAGAAACATTCAGTACTTC.

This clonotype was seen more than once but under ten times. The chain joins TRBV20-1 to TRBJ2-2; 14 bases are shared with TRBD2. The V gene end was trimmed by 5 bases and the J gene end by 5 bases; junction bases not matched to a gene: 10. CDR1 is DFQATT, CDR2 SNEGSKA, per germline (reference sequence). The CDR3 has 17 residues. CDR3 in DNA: TGCAGTGCTGGGCCCGGGACTAGCGGGAGTAAAACCGGGGAGCTGTTTTTT. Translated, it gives CSAGPGTSGSKTGELFF.

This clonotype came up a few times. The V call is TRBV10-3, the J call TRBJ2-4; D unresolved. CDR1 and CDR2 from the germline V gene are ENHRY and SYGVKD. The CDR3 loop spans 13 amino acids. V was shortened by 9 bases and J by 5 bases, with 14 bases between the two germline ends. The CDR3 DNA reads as TGTGCCATACTTGACACGGACCAAAACATTCAGTACTTC. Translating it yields CAILDTDQNIQYF.